The following is a T cell receptor (beta chain) sequence with its context. The junction departs from germline at one end; a sequencing error may be responsible. This sample is part of a study of T cells in Graves' hyperthyroidism and ophthalmopathy. Background on the study: Peripheral blood was obtained at initial diagnosis, preceding any treatment.

What was amplified from RNA transcripts were TCR beta CDR3 regions. HTBI primers were employed in a first-round RT-PCR of the TCR CDR3. MiXCR, applied by TCRdb to the multiplex PCR reads, yields one record per CDR3 protein. The repertoire holds about 400,000 distinct CDR3 sequences, 13% to 15% seen once, with under 25% in the top ten. Inclusion characteristics of ophthalmopathy patients comprised a Clinical Activity Score of at least 3, a NOSPECS grade of at least 4, and duration under 3 months. Any patient presenting with uncontrolled infection, other autoimmune disease, pregnancy or lactation was left out. What was sequenced was blood. This clonotype was sampled from a woman aged 60 to 75 with Graves' ophthalmopathy.

The CDR3 bases are TGTGCCGGCAGGGACTTGGCAACTAATGAAAAACTGTTTTTT. Encoded protein: CAGRDLATNEKLFF. The chain recombines TRBV2 with TRBJ1-4; possibly TRBD1 for D (5 bases). Germline CDR1 SNHLY, CDR2 FYNNEI. The CDR3 spans 14 residues.